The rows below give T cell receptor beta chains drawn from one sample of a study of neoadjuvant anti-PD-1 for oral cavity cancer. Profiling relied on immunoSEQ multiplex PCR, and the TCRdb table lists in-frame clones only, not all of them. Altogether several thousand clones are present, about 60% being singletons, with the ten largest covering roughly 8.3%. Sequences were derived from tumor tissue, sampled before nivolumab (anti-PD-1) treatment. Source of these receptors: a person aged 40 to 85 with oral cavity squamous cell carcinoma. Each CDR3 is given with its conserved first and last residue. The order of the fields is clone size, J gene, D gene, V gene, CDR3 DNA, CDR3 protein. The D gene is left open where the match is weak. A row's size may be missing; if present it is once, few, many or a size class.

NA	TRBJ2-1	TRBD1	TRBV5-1	TGCGCCAGCAGCGGGGGCCCAGGGGGCCCTTACAATGAGCAGTTCTTC	CASSGGPGGPYNEQFF
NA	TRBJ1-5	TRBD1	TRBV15	TGTGCCACCAGCGGCGGACAGGGTAGCGGGAATCAGCCCCAGCATTTT	CATSGGQGSGNQPQHF
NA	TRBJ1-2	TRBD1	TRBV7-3	TGTGCCAGCAGTTTCGACAGGGCGTATGGCTACACCTTC	CASSFDRAYGYTF
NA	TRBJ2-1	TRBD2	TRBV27	TGTGCCAGCAGTATTACCCATGGACTAGCGGGAGCGGGTGAGCAGTTCTTC	CASSITHGLAGAGEQFF
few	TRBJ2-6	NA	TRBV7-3	TGTGCCAGCAGCTTAGTCGGTACCTCTGGGGCCAACGTCCTGACTTTC	CASSLVGTSGANVLTF
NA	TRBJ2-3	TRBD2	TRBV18	TGTGCCAGCTCACCCAACCCGTGGAACACGACTAGCGGGAGGGATACAGATACGCAGTATTTT	CASSPNPWNTTSGRDTDTQYF
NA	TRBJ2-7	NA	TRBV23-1	TGCGCCAGCAGTCCACCGTTGCGTAGTGGCTACGAGCAGTACTTC	CASSPPLRSGYEQYF
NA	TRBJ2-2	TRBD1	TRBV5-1	TGCGCCAGCAGCCCGACAGGGGATAACACCGGGGAGCTGTTTTTT	CASSPTGDNTGELFF
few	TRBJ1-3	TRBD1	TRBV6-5	TGTGCCAGCAGCCGATTAGGGGGCGCCGGAAACACCATATATTTT	CASSRLGGAGNTIYF
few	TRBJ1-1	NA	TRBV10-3	TGTGCCATCAGGGGGGTAGGGAACACTGAAGCTTTCTTT	CAIRGVGNTEAFF
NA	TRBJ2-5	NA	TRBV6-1	TGTGCCAGCAGTGAAGCACTCCCAGGGGCGAGCGGTCATCCCCGGAGGACCCAGTACTTC	CASSEALPGASGHPRRTQYF
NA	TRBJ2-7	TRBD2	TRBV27	TGTGCCACCAAACGTCTTGGGACTAGCGGGAGACACGAGCAGTACTTC	CATKRLGTSGRHEQYF
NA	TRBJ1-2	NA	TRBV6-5	TGTGCCAGCAGTCACCAGGGTGGAGACTATTATGGCTACACCTTC	CASSHQGGDYYGYTF
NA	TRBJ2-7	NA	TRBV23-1	TGCGCCAGCAGTCAATCGCTGACAGAAACGATTTCCTACGAGCAGTACTTC	CASSQSLTETISYEQYF
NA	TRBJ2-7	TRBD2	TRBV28	TGTGCCAGCAGTTTTACGCTAGCGGACCTCTCCTACGAGCAGTACTTC	CASSFTLADLSYEQYF
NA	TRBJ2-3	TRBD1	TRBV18	TGTGCCAGCTCACCACGGACAGGGGGCGGCACAGATACGCAGTATTTT	CASSPRTGGGTDTQYF
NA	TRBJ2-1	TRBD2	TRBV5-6	TGTGCCAGCAGCTTTGTTTTAGCGGGAGAGTCGGGGAATGAGCAGTTCTTC	CASSFVLAGESGNEQFF
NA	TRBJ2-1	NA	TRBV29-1	TGCAGCGCAGGACAGTACTCCTACAATGAGCAGTTCTTC	CSAGQYSYNEQFF
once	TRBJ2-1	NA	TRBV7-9	TGTGCCAGCAGCGCGACTAGAGAGGAGCAGTTCTTC	CASSATREEQFF
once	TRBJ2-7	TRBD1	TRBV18	TGTGCCAGCTCACCGAGGGGACAGGGGGTCTACGAGCAGTACTTC	CASSPRGQGVYEQYF
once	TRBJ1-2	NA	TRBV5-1	TGCGCCAGCAGCTTATCAGGGGCCCACCTTATTTATGGCTACACCTTC	CASSLSGAHLIYGYTF
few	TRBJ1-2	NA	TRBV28	TGTGCCAGCAGGTCCGGGCAGGGCCAGACGATCTTC	CASRSGQGQTIF
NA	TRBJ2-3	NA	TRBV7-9	TGTGCCAGCAGCTTTAGCGGATCTTGGGATACGCAGTATTTT	CASSFSGSWDTQYF
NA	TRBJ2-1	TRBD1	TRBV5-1	TGCGCCAGCGACAGGGGAAGCCCACAAGACAATGAGCAGTTCTTC	CASDRGSPQDNEQFF
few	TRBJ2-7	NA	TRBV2	TGTGCCAGCATGGGGGAGGCGTCCTACGAGCAGTACTTC	CASMGEASYEQYF
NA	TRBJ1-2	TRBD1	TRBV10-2	TGCGCCAGCAGTGGCCCGCAAACAGGGGGCTATCACTACACCTTC	CASSGPQTGGYHYTF
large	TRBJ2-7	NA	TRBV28	TGTGCCAGCAGTCCCTCAGGGGCCTACGAGCAGTACTTC	CASSPSGAYEQYF
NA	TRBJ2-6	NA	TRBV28	TGTGCCAGCAGTCTGGGAAGCTCTGGGGCCAACGTCCTGACTTTC	CASSLGSSGANVLTF
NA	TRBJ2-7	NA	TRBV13	TGTGCCAGCAGCTTAAGGGGTCGGACTTTCTCCTACGAGCAGTACTTC	CASSLRGRTFSYEQYF
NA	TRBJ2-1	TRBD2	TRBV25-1	TGTGCCAGCAGATTGGGACTAGCGGGGCTCAATGAGCAGTTCTTC	CASRLGLAGLNEQFF
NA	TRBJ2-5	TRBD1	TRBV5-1	TGCGCCAGCAGCCACGGGACAGGGCGAGAGACCCAGTACTTC	CASSHGTGRETQYF
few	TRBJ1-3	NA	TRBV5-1	TGCGCCAGCAGCTTGGACACGGACACTTCTGGAAACACCATATATTTT	CASSLDTDTSGNTIYF
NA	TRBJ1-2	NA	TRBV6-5	TGTGCCAGCAGTCGGCGGGGTTCCGGGGGCTACACCTTC	CASSRRGSGGYTF
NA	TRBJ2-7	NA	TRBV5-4	TGTGCCAGCAGCTTGGAGAGCGCCTACGAGCAGTACTTC	CASSLESAYEQYF
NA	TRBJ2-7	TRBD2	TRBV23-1	TGCGCCAGCAGTCAATCGGGCTGGCGGGAGGGTTACGAGCAGTACTTC	CASSQSGWREGYEQYF
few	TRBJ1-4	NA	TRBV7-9	TGTGCCAGCAGCCCTGGGTGGGGTGAAAAACTGTTTTTT	CASSPGWGEKLFF
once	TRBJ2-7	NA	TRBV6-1	TGTGCCAGCAGTGAAGTAAAAAACCCCGGAGTAGCGGCCTACGAGCAGTACTTC	CASSEVKNPGVAAYEQYF
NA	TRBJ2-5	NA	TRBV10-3	TGTGCCATCAGTGTAAAGGGTGGGGAGACCCAGTACTTC	CAISVKGGETQYF
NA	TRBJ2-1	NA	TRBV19	TGTGCCAGTAGAGGTCGCCCGGTGACTAGGTCCTACAATGAGCAGTTCTTC	CASRGRPVTRSYNEQFF
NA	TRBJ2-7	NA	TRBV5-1	TGCGCCAGCAGCTTTTCCTCCTACGAGCAGTACTTC	CASSFSSYEQYF
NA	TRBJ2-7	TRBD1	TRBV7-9	TGTGCCAGCAGCTTTACAGGGGGCGCTTCCTACGAGCAGTACTTC	CASSFTGGASYEQYF
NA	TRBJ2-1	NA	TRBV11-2	TGTGCCAGCAGCTTAGATCAGCAAAATGAGCAGTTCTTC	CASSLDQQNEQFF